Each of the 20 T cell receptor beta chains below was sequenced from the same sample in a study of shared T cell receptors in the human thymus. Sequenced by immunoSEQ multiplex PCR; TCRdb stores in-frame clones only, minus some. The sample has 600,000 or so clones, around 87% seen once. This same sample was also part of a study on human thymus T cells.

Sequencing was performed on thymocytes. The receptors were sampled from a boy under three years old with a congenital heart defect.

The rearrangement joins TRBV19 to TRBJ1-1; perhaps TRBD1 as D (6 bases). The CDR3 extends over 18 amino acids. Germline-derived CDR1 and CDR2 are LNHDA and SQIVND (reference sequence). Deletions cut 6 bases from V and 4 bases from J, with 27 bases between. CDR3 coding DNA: TGTGCCAGTAGCTCATCCCTCGGTAGGGGGGGGATGAGCACTGAAGCTTTCTTT. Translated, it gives CASSSSLGRGGMSTEAFF. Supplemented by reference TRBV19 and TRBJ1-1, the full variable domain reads DGGITQSPKYLFRKEGQNVTLSCEQNLNHDAMYWYRQDPGQGLRLIYYSQIVNDFQKGDIAEGYSVSREKKESFPLTVTSAQKNPTAFYLCASSSSLGRGGMSTEAFFGQGTRLTVV.

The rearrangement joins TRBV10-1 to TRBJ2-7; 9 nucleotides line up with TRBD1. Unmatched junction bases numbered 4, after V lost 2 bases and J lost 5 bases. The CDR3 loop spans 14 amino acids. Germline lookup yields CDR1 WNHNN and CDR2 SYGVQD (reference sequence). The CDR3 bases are TGCGCCAGCAGTGAGGACAGGGGGATAAACGAGCAGTACTTC. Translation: CASSEDRGINEQYF.

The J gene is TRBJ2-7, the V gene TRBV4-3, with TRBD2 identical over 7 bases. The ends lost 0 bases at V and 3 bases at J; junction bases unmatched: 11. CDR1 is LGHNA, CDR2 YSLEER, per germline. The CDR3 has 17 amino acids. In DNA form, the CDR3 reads TGCGCCAGCAGCCAAGACTCTAATAGCGGGTCTTACTACGAGCAGTACTTC. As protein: CASSQDSNSGSYYEQYF.

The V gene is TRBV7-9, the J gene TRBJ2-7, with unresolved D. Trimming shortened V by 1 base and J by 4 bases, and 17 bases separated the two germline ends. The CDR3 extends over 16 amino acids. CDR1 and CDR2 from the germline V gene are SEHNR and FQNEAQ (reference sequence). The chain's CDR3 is CASSLERHSQIYEQYF. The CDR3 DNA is TGTGCCAGCAGCTTAGAAAGGCACAGCCAAATATACGAGCAGTACTTC.

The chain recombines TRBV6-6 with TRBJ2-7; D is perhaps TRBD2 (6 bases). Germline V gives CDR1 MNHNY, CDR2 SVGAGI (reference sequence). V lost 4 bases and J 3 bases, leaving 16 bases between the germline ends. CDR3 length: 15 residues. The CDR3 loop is CASSCVSGGIYEQYF. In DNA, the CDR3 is TGTGCCAGCAGTTGTGTTAGCGGTGGAATCTACGAGCAGTACTTC.

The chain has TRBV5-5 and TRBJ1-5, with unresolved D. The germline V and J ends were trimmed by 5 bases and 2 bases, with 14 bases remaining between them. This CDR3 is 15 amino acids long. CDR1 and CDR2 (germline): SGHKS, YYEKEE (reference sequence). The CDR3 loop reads CASSESYRGNQPQHF. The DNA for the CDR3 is TGTGCCAGCAGTGAGAGTTACAGAGGCAATCAGCCCCAGCATTTT.

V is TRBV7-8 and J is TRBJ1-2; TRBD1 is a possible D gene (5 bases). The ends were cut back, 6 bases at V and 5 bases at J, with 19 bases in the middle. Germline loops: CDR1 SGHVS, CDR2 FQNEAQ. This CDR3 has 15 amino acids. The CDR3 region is CASSQRPGGDYGYTF. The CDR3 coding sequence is TGTGCCAGCAGTCAACGTCCGGGGGGGGATTATGGCTACACCTTC.

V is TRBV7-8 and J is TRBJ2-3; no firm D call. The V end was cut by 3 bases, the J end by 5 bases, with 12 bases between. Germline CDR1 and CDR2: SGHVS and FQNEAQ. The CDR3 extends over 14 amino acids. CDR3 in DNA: TGTGCCAGCAGCTTCGAACGGCCGGGAGATACGCAGTATTTT. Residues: CASSFERPGDTQYF.

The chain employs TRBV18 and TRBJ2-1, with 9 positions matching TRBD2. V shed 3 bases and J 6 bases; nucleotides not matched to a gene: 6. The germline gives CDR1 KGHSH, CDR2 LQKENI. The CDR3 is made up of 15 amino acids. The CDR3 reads CASSPEAGGINEQFF. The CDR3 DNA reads TGTGCCAGCTCACCCGAAGCGGGGGGAATCAATGAGCAGTTCTTC.

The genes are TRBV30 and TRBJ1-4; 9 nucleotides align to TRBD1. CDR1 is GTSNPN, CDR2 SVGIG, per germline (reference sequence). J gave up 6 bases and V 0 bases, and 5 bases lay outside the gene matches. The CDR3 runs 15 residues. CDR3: CAWSVEGQGYEKLFF. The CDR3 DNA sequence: TGTGCCTGGAGTGTAGAGGGACAGGGTTATGAAAAACTGTTTTTT. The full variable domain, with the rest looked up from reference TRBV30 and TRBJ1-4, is SQTIHQWPATLVQPVGSPLSLECTVEGTSNPNLYWYRQAAGRGLQLLFYSVGIGQISSEVPQNLSASRPQDRQFILSSKKLLLSDSGFYLCAWSVEGQGYEKLFFGSGTQLSVL.

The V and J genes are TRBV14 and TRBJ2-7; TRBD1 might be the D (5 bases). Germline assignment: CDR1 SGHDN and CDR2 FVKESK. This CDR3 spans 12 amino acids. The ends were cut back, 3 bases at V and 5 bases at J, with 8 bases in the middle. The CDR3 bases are TGTGCCAGCAGCCACTACAGGAACGAGCAGTACTTC. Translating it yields CASSHYRNEQYF.

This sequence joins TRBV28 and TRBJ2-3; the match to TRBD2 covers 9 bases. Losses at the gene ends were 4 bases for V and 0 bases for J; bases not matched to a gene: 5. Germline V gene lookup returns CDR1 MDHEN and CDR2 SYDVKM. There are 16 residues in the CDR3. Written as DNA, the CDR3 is TGTGCCAGCAGTTCCCGACTAGCGGCTAGCACAGATACGCAGTATTTT. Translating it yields CASSSRLAASTDTQYF.

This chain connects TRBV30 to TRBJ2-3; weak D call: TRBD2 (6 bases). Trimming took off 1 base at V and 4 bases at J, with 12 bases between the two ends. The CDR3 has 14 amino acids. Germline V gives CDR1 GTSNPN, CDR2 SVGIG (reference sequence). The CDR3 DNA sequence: TGTGCCTGGAGTGATGCGGGGCGTCCAGATACGCAGTATTTT. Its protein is CAWSDAGRPDTQYF.

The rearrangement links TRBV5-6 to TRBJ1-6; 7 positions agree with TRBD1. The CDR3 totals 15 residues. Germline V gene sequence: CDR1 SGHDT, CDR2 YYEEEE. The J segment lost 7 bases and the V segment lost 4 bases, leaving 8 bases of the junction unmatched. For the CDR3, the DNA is TGTGCCAGCAGCCCGGGACAGAGGAGGAATTCACCCCTCCACTTT. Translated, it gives CASSPGQRRNSPLHF.

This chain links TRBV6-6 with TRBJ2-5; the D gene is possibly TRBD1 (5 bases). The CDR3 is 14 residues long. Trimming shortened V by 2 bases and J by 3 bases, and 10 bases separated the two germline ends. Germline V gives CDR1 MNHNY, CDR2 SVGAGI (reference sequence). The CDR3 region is CASSYPWTKETQYF. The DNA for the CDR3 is TGTGCCAGCAGTTACCCATGGACAAAAGAGACCCAGTACTTC.

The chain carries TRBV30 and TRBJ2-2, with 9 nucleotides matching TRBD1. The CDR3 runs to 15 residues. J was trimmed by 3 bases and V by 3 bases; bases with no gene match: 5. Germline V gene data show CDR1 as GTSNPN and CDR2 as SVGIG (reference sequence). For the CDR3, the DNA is TGTGCCTGGAGGTACAGGGGGCGAGACACCGGGGAGCTGTTTTTT. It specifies CAWRYRGRDTGELFF.

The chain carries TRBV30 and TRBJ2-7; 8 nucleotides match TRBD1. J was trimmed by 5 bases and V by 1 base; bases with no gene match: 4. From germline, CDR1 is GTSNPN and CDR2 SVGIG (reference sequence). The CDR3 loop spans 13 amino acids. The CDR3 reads CAWSGQGIHEQYF. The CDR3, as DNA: TGTGCCTGGAGTGGACAGGGGATTCACGAGCAGTACTTC.

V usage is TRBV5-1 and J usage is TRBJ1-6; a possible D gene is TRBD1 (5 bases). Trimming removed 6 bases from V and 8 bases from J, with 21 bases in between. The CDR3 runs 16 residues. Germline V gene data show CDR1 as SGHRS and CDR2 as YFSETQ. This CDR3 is CASTLVPGGKHSPLHF. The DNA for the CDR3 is TGCGCCAGCACCCTCGTACCCGGGGGTAAACATTCACCCCTCCACTTT.

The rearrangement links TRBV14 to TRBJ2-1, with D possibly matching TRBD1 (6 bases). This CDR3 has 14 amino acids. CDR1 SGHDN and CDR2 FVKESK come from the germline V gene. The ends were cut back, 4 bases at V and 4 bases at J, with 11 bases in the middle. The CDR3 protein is CASSRTDRYNEQFF. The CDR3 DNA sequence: TGTGCCAGCAGCCGGACGGACAGATACAATGAGCAGTTCTTC. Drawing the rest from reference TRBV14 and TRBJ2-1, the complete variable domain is EAGVTQFPSHSVIEKGQTVTLRCDPISGHDNLYWYRRVMGKEIKFLLHFVKESKQDESGMPNNRFLAERTGGTYSTLKVQPAELEDSGVYFCASSRTDRYNEQFFGPGTRLTVL.

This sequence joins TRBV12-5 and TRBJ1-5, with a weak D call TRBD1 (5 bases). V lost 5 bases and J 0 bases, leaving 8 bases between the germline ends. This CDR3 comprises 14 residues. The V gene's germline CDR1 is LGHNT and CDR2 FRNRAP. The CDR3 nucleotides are TGTGCTAGTGGTCGGGGGGATAGCAATCAGCCCCAGCATTTT. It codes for CASGRGDSNQPQHF.